These 3 T cell receptor beta chains came from one sample sequenced in a study of blood T cells in healthy people across ages (dated by TCRdb to 2013 to 2016). The library was produced with 5' RACE. Sequencing was performed on an Illumina HiSeq 2500. The second PCR ran for roughly 7 to 12 cycles and used a J-beta primer mix along with a sample-barcoded 5' primer. TCRdb applied fastp at Q25 and MiXCR to the public reads, then kept only in-frame beta chains. Under each unique CDR3 protein, matching rows form one entry showing the most common genes and DNA. A total of roughly 2 million distinct CDR3 sequences appear in this sample, roughly 50% of them only once. The ten largest account for roughly 2% of the sample. Sequencing was carried out using blood. The source of these receptors is a woman in her 40s in good health.

V and J are TRBV2 and TRBJ1-6, with D unclear. The germline V gene encodes CDR1 SNHLY and CDR2 FYNNEI. The CDR3 extends over 14 amino acids. With 4 bases removed from V and 4 bases from J, the gap between germline ends came to 8 bases. CDR3 region: CASSVGVYNSPLHF. The CDR3 region has the DNA TGTGCCAGCAGTGTTGGGGTTTATAATTCACCCCTCCACTTT.

Regarding this clonotype: The junction departs from the called germline gene at one end, perhaps through a read error. The chain uses TRBV7-9 and TRBJ2-3; 8 bases match TRBD2. Germline CDR1 SEHNR, CDR2 FQNEAQ (reference sequence). The CDR3 spans 14 residues. The CDR3 bases are TGTACCAGCAGCTTACGCGGGGGGACAGATACGCAGTATTTT. As protein: CTSSLRGGTDTQYF.

This clonotype was counted between two and nine times. The chain couples TRBV29-1 to TRBJ2-7, with a tentative D call TRBD1 (5 bases). CDR3 length: 15 amino acids. V shed 5 bases and J shed 4 bases, with 21 bases lying between them. CDR1 and CDR2 (germline): SQVTM, ANQGSEA. This CDR3 reads CSVFSPDQGKYEQYF. The CDR3 DNA sequence: TGCAGCGTTTTTAGCCCTGACCAGGGAAAATACGAGCAGTACTTC.